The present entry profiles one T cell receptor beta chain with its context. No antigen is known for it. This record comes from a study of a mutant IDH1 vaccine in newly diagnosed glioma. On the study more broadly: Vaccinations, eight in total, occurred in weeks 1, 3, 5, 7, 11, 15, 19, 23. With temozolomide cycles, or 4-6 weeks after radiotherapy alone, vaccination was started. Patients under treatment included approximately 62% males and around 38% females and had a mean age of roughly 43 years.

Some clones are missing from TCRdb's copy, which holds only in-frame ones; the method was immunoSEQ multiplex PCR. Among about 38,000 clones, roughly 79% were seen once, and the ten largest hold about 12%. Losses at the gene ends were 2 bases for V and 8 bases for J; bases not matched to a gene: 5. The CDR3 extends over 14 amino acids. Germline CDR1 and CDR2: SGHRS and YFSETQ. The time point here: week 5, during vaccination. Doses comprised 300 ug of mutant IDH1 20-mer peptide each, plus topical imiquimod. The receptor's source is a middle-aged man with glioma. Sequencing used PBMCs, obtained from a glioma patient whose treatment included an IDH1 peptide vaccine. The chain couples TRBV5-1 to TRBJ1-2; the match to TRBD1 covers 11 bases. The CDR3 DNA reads TGCGCCAGCAGCTTCGGACAGGGGGCGGAGGGCTACACCTTC. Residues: CASSFGQGAEGYTF.